Here is one T cell receptor (beta chain) with its context. As yet, its antigen is unknown. Researchers amplified the TCR beta CDR3 regions from RNA transcripts. TCR CDR3 regions were first amplified by RT-PCR with HTBI primers. TCRdb reprocessed the multiplex PCR reads via MiXCR and lists one record per CDR3 protein. The sample lists hundreds of thousands of distinct CDR3 sequences; roughly 21% were seen once. The CDR3 is 14 residues long. V lost 1 base to trimming and J lost 4 bases, with 11 bases between them. Germline V gives CDR1 SGHRS, CDR2 YFSETQ. The record originates from a study of T cells in Graves' hyperthyroidism and ophthalmopathy. Whole-study findings and limits: A 13 V-J signature model discriminated ophthalmopathy versus stable hyperthyroidism.

The sequenced sample consisted of blood. V and J are TRBV5-1 and TRBJ1-2; the D is unclear. This TCR came from a middle-aged man with Graves' ophthalmopathy. The CDR3 is CASSLSVGLYGYTF. DNA of the CDR3: TGCGCCAGCAGCTTGTCGGTTGGGCTCTATGGCTACACCTTC.